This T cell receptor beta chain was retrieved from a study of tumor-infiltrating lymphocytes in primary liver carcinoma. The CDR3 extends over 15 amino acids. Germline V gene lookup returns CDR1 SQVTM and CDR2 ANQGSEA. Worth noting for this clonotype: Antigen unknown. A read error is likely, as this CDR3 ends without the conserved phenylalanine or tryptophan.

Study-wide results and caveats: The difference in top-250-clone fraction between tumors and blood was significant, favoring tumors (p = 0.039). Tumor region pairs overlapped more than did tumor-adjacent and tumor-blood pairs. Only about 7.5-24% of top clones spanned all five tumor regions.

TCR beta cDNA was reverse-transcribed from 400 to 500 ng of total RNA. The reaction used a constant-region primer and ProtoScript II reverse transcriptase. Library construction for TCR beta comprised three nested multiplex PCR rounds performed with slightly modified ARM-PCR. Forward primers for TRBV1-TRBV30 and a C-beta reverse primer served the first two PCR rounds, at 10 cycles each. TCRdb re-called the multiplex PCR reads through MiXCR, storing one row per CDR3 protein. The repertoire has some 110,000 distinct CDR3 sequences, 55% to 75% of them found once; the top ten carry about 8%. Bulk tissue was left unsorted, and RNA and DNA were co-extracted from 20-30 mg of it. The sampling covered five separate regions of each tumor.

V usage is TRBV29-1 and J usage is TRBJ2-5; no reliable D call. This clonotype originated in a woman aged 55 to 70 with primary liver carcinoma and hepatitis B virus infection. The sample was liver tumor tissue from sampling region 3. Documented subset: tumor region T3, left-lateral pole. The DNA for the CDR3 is TGCAGCGTTGAAGGTGTAGGAAATGGTCAAGGGACCCAGTACTTA. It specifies CSVEGVGNGQGTQYL.